This T cell receptor beta chain was identified in a study of T cells in women clearing cervical HPV infection. In the study overall: Controls gave blood once infection was undetectable; cases at lesion identification. Broader study findings: TRBV6-7 relative abundance averaged 0.11% in cases and more than 0.15% in controls.

Libraries were prepared by immunoSEQ multiplex PCR; TCRdb keeps only in-frame clonotypes and omits some of them. Its table records tens of thousands of clones. In germline, CDR1 is KGHSH, CDR2 LQKENI. This CDR3 region has 13 residues. In the case of this clone: Its antigen remains unidentified. The read ends 3 residues early relative to the CDR3; the germline J gene fills the gap.

This chain uses TRBV18 with TRBJ1-2, with D possibly being TRBD1 (6 bases). The receptor comes from a woman aged 18 to 75 with a cervical HPV16 infection that either progressed to CIN3+ or cleared (not recorded which). The sample was blood buffy coat. This CDR3 is CASSPAGADTYTF. CDR3 bases read: TGTGCCAGCTCACCAGCGGGGGCAGATACC. The variable domain in full, with the rest retrieved from reference TRBV18 and TRBJ1-2, is NAGVMQNPRHLVRRRGQEARLRCSPMKGHSHVYWYRQLPEEGLKFMVYLQKENIIDESGMPKERFSAEFPKEGPSILRIQQVVRGDSAAYFCASSPAGADTYTFGSGTRLTVV.